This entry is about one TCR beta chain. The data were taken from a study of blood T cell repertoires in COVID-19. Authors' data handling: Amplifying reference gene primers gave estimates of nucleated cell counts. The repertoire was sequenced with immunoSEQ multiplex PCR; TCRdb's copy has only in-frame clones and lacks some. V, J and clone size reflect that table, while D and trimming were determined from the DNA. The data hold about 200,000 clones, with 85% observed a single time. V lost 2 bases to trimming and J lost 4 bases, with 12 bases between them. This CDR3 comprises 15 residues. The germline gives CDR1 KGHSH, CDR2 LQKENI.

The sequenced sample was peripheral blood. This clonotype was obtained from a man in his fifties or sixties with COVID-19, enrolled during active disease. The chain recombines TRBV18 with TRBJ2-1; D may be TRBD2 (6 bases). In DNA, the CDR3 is TGTGCCAGCTCACCAGGGGTAGCGGTTTACAATGAGCAGTTCTTC. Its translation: CASSPGVAVYNEQFF.